The rows below give T cell receptor beta chains drawn from one sample of a study of monozygotic twins with inflammatory bowel disease. TCRdb re-called the 5' RACE reads, yielding one record per CDR3 amino acid sequence without DNA. Here the sample table reports roughly 330,000 distinct CDR3 sequences. Specimen: blood. The receptors stem from a human donor with ulcerative colitis or Crohn's disease, or a healthy co-twin of an affected twin (not recorded which). Both conserved end residues are part of each CDR3.

TRBV12-3/TRBV12-4	TRBJ2-6	CASSFGKPSGANVLTF
TRBV5-1	TRBJ1-1	CASSFIGGDLEAFF
TRBV10-2	TRBJ2-6	CASSLNYGTGLSGANVLTF
TRBV5-1	TRBJ1-5	CASSSTGLNQPQHF
TRBV6-1	TRBJ2-2	CASRIPRGGNTGELFF
TRBV20-1	TRBJ2-1	CSARGDNNGQFF
TRBV29-1	TRBJ1-1	CSVPPGGNTEAFF
TRBV5-1	TRBJ2-2	CASSPSSNTGELFF
TRBV6-6	TRBJ1-2	CASSYRQGDGYTF
TRBV20-1	TRBJ2-1	CSAIYPTGINEQFF
TRBV27	TRBJ2-7	CASSTNPTYEQYF
TRBV20-1	TRBJ1-3	CSARTGGGSGNTIYF
TRBV20-1	TRBJ2-5	CSARDRPLLQETQYF
TRBV20-1	TRBJ2-7	CGARRGQVTYEQYF
TRBV4-1	TRBJ2-7	CASSHLGPSYEQYF
TRBV2	TRBJ1-2	CASRGDSENYGYTF
TRBV7-9	TRBJ1-1	CASSPREYTEAFF
TRBV4-3	TRBJ2-2	CASSPLTVATNTGELFF
TRBV20-1	TRBJ1-5	CSARAFKGSGNQPQHF
TRBV24-1	TRBJ2-1	CATSDLGIGLENEQFF
TRBV6-5	TRBJ1-6	CASRQWDNSPLHF
TRBV20-1	TRBJ2-5	CSAPGLAGGGLYF
TRBV28	TRBJ2-3	CASRVRTLTDTQYF
TRBV7-2	TRBJ2-7	CASSLVASGGIYEQYF
TRBV12-3/TRBV12-4	TRBJ2-1	CASSLDRTSYNEQFF
TRBV5-6	TRBJ2-5	CASSLGDRAQETQYF
TRBV5-8	TRBJ2-7	CASSLVPGLYEQYF
TRBV7-2	TRBJ2-1	CASSLDSSSSYNEQFF